This TCR beta chain was sequenced in a study of blood T cell repertoires in COVID-19. About the research overall: The samples span acute and convalescent COVID-19 from the United States, Italy and Spain. T cells, B-cell-depleted T cells, or PBMCs supplied cDNA or gDNA.

The authors' processing: Scientists estimated how many nucleated cells there were by amplifying reference gene primers. The method was immunoSEQ multiplex PCR; TCRdb's version includes in-frame clones alone and lacks a portion of them. V and J calls and clone size are copied from that table; D and trimming were computed from the DNA. The table records approximately 150,000 clones, around 80% of them present only once. CDR1 and CDR2 (germline): SGHRS, YFSETQ. This CDR3 spans 16 amino acids. The junction had 6 bases not matched to a gene; V was cut back by 4 bases and J by 1 base. This rearrangement joins TRBV5-1 to TRBJ2-2, with 8 bases identical to TRBD2. The sequence came from a man between 65 and 80 years old who had recovered from COVID-19. Sequencing input: peripheral blood. CDR3 nucleotides: TGCGCCAGCAGCCCCGGACTAGCACAGAACACCGGGGAGCTGTTTTTT. Its translation: CASSPGLAQNTGELFF.